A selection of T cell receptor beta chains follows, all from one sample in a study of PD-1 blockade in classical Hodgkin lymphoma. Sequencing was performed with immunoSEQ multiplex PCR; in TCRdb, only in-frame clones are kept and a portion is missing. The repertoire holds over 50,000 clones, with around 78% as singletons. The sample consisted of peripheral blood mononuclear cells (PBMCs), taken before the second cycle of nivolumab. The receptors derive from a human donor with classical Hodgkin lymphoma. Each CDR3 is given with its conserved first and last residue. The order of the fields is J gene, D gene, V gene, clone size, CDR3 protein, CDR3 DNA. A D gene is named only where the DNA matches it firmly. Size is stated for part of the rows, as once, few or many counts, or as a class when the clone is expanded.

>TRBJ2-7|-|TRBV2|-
CASSRAGTVTGEQYF
TGTGCCAGCAGCCGGGCCGGGACGGTCACGGGAGAGCAGTACTTC
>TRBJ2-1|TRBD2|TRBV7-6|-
CASSQFLAGGPPEQFF
TGTGCCAGCAGCCAATTTCTAGCGGGAGGGCCACCTGAGCAGTTCTTC
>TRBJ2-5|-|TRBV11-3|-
CASSSRWSSPTQYF
TGTGCCAGCAGCTCCCGGTGGTCTAGTCCCACCCAGTACTTC
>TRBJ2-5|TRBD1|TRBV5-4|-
CASSLTGDETQYF
TGTGCCAGCAGCTTGACAGGGGATGAGACCCAGTACTTC
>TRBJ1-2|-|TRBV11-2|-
CASSLIPGPNYGYTF
TGTGCCAGCAGCTTAATCCCAGGGCCTAACTATGGCTACACCTTC
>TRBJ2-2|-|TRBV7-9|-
CASSFNTGELFF
TGTGCCAGCAGCTTTAACACCGGGGAGCTGTTTTTT
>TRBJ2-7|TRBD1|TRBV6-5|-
CASSYVGQGYEQYF
TGTGCCAGCAGTTACGTGGGACAGGGTTACGAGCAGTACTTC
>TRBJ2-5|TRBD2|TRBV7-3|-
CASSVRPAGVETQYF
TGTGCCAGCAGCGTTCGCCCAGCGGGGGTGGAGACCCAGTACTTC
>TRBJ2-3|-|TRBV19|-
CASSTRDTQYF
TGTGCCAGTAGTACGCGGGATACGCAGTATTTT
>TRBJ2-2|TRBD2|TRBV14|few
CASSLRTSGRAGELFF
TGTGCCAGCAGCTTACGGACTAGCGGGAGGGCCGGGGAGCTGTTTTTT
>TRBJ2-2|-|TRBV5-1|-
CASSLDLRNTGELFF
TGCGCCAGCAGCTTGGATTTGCGGAACACCGGGGAGCTGTTTTTT
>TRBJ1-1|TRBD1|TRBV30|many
CAWCTGGTEAFF
TGTGCCTGGTGCACAGGGGGCACTGAAGCTTTCTTT
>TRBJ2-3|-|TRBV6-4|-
CASSDQRAGGTQYF
TGTGCCAGCAGTGACCAGCGGGCGGGTGGTACGCAGTATTTT
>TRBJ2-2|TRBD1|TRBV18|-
CASSPLQGTNTGELFF
TGTGCCAGCTCACCCCTACAGGGGACCAACACCGGGGAGCTGTTTTTT